This TCR beta chain derives from a study of T cells of healthy individuals. This clonotype has ten or more counts. TCRdb ran MiXCR on the 5' RACE reads and lists one entry per CDR3 protein. Here the sample spans under 70,000 distinct CDR3 sequences, 14% to 15% being singletons. The germline V gene has CDR1 SGHRS and CDR2 YFSETQ. CDR3 size: 15 residues. Trimming at V came to 4 bases and at J to 5 bases, leaving 8 bases not matched to a gene. The clonotype was recovered from a human donor in good health. The gene calls are TRBV5-1 and TRBJ1-5; 8 bases agree with TRBD1. This CDR3 is CASSLGQGGHQPQHF. Here the CDR3 DNA reads TGCGCCAGCAGCCTAGGACAGGGCGGGCATCAGCCCCAGCATTTT.